Each of the 14 T cell receptor beta chains below was sequenced from the same sample in a study of technical replicates of blood from a handful of donors. Data came from immunoSEQ multiplex PCR; TCRdb stores just in-frame clones and leaves some out. The table lists approximately 90,000 clones, 95% of them singletons, with around 0.26% in the top ten. The material sequenced was T cells isolated from PBMCs. The receptors shown here come from a human donor in good health.

The V gene is TRBV29-1, the J gene TRBJ2-1, with D tentatively TRBD2 (6 bases). The CDR3 consists of 15 residues. Trimming took 7 bases from V and 8 from J, leaving 24 bases between them. Germline lookup yields CDR1 SQVTM and CDR2 ANQGSEA. CDR3 loop: CSGEARGGLFDEQFF. The CDR3 bases are TGCAGCGGGGAAGCAAGGGGAGGTCTATTCGATGAGCAGTTCTTC.

The table lists this clone with a count of one. This chain connects TRBV5-1 to TRBJ1-4; no firm D call. Germline loops: CDR1 SGHRS, CDR2 YFSETQ. The V gene lost 0 bases and the J gene lost 8 bases, with 14 bases spanning the gap. The CDR3 contains 15 residues. The CDR3 region is CASSLDHTHSEKLFF. The CDR3 DNA is TGCGCCAGCAGCTTGGATCACACCCATTCGGAAAAACTGTTTTTT.

The V call is TRBV7-9, the J call TRBJ1-4; D is unresolved. The CDR3 covers 14 residues. Trimming stripped 1 base from V and 4 bases from J, with 7 bases between. Germline loops: CDR1 SEHNR, CDR2 FQNEAQ (reference sequence). The DNA for the CDR3 is TGTGCCAGCAGCTTAGGGCAGAATAATGAAAAACTGTTTTTT. Translated, it gives CASSLGQNNEKLFF.

The rearrangement joins TRBV2 to TRBJ1-3; 9 bases agree with TRBD1. Germline assignment: CDR1 SNHLY and CDR2 FYNNEI. Germline trimming cut 8 bases from V and 0 bases from J; bases unmatched to any gene: 8. The CDR3 is 16 residues long. The CDR3 bases are TGTGCCAGCGTGGGGGACAGGGTAAACTCTGGAAACACCATATATTTT. Its translation is CASVGDRVNSGNTIYF.

The gene calls are TRBV7-9 and TRBJ2-7; 9 bases align to TRBD2. The germline V gene encodes CDR1 SEHNR and CDR2 FQNEAQ (reference sequence). V shed 5 bases and J 4 bases; nucleotides not matched to a gene: 12. There are 16 residues in the CDR3. For the CDR3, the DNA is TGTGCCAGCAGCGCCAGGGCGGGGGGGCAGGGTTACGAGCAGTACTTC. It specifies CASSARAGGQGYEQYF.

The chain carries TRBV19 and TRBJ1-5, with D maybe TRBD1 (5 bases). This CDR3 is built from 15 residues. Trimming took off 10 bases at V and 2 bases at J, with 18 bases between the two ends. Germline V CDR1 and CDR2: LNHDA, SQIVND (reference sequence). The CDR3 nucleotides read TGTGCCACCCATAGGGGTGATTCAGGCAATCAGCCCCAGCATTTT. Residues: CATHRGDSGNQPQHF. The variable domain in full, completed from reference TRBV19 and TRBJ1-5, reads DGGITQSPKYLFRKEGQNVTLSCEQNLNHDAMYWYRQDPGQGLRLIYYSQIVNDFQKGDIAEGYSVSREKKESFPLTVTSAQKNPTAFYLCATHRGDSGNQPQHFGDGTRLSIL.

This clone was recorded once. This chain joins TRBV4-1 and TRBJ2-3; D perhaps matches TRBD2 (6 bases). CDR3 size: 16 residues. V was pared by 4 bases and J by 5 bases, with 19 bases between. Germline V gives CDR1 MGHRA, CDR2 YSYEKL. CDR3 sequence reads: CASSLTGTVGGDTQYF. The CDR3 region has the DNA TGCGCCAGCAGCCTGACCGGGACTGTAGGTGGAGATACGCAGTATTTT.

The chain joins TRBV11-3 to TRBJ2-1, with D perhaps TRBD1 (6 bases). The CDR3 sequence is 15 residues long. Germline assignment: CDR1 SGHNT and CDR2 YENEEA. The V and J ends lost 4 bases and 5 bases respectively, with 15 bases between them. The CDR3 bases are TGTGCCAGCAGCTCAGGGGTCTTTGAGGACAATGAGCAGTTCTTC. It specifies CASSSGVFEDNEQFF.

This CDR3 is CASSENRGPSLNEQFF. Written as DNA, the CDR3 is TGTGCCAGCAGTGAAAACAGGGGGCCCAGCCTCAATGAGCAGTTCTTC. The gene calls are TRBV2 and TRBJ2-1; 9 positions match TRBD1. Per the germline V gene, CDR1 is SNHLY and CDR2 is FYNNEI. Germline trimming cut 2 bases from V and 6 bases from J; bases unmatched to any gene: 8. The CDR3 has 16 residues.

CDR3 loop: CASSVEEGNTEAFF. As DNA, the CDR3 is TGTGCCAGCAGCGTAGAGGAGGGGAACACTGAAGCTTTCTTT. V usage is TRBV9 and J usage is TRBJ1-1; the D is unclear. Germline values: CDR1 SGDLS, CDR2 YYNGEE. Trimming took 0 bases from V and 1 from J, leaving 7 bases between them. The CDR3 runs 14 residues.

This sequence joins TRBV5-6 and TRBJ2-6, with TRBD1 identical over 7 bases. V lost 4 bases to trimming and J lost 4 bases; unmatched junction nucleotides: 5. The germline V gene has CDR1 SGHDT and CDR2 YYEEEE. CDR3 length: 15 residues. The CDR3 loop is CASSVDRAGANVLTF. In DNA, the CDR3 is TGTGCCAGCAGCGTCGACAGGGCGGGGGCCAACGTCCTGACTTTC. Complete variable domain (other parts from reference TRBV5-6 and TRBJ2-6): DAGVTQSPTHLIKTRGQQVTLRCSPKSGHDTVSWYQQALGQGPQFIFQYYEEEERQRGNFPDRFSGHQFPNYSSELNVNALLLGDSALYLCASSVDRAGANVLTFGAGSRLTVL.

This clone was counted once. This chain links TRBV19 with TRBJ2-3; perhaps TRBD2 as D (6 bases). Germline CDR1 reads LNHDA; CDR2 reads SQIVND (reference sequence). Trimming shortened V by 3 bases and J by 3 bases, and 10 bases separated the two germline ends. The CDR3 runs 14 residues. The CDR3 protein is CASSIGGITDTQYF. As DNA, the CDR3 is TGTGCCAGTAGTATCGGGGGAATAACAGATACGCAGTATTTT.

The chain links TRBV13 to TRBJ2-1, with D tentatively TRBD2 (6 bases). Per germline, CDR1 PRHDT and CDR2 FYEKMQ (reference sequence). The CDR3 has 12 residues. V was trimmed by 3 bases and J by 7 bases, leaving 7 bases between them. CDR3: CASSFRGNEQFF. The CDR3 DNA follows: TGTGCCAGCAGCTTTCGGGGGAATGAGCAGTTCTTC.

In its sample, this clone was seen once. The J gene is TRBJ1-2, the V gene TRBV6-1; TRBD1 is a possible D gene (6 bases). Germline CDR1 reads MNHNS; CDR2 reads SASEGT. The CDR3 spans 13 residues. The V end was cut by 9 bases, the J end by 4 bases, with 15 bases between. The CDR3 sequence: CASSQGGAYGYTF. Here the CDR3 DNA reads TGTGCCAGTTCCCAAGGGGGGGCCTATGGCTACACCTTC.